What follows are 3 T cell receptor beta chains derived from one specimen sequenced in a study of patients and donors after allogeneic stem cell transplantation. Using its own MiXCR run on the RT-PCR reads, TCRdb lists one record per CDR3 protein. Of roughly 180,000 distinct CDR3 sequences in the sample, roughly 40% were seen once. Sequencing used blood, either unsorted or a sorted T cell fraction (not recorded which). All receptors come from a human donor who was either an allogeneic HSCT recipient or a stem cell or donor lymphocyte infusion donor (not recorded which). It is not recorded whose cells these are; they may come from a transplant donor.

The chain's CDR3 is CSAREGSGGNEQFF. CDR3 sequence (DNA): TGCAGTGCTAGAGAGGGTAGCGGCGGTAATGAGCAGTTCTTC. V is TRBV20-1 and J is TRBJ2-1; D might be TRBD2 (6 bases). Trimming removed 0 bases from V and 7 bases from J, with 13 bases in between. The CDR3 length is 14 residues. The V gene's germline CDR1 is DFQATT and CDR2 SNEGSKA (reference sequence).

The genes are TRBV14 and TRBJ2-7, with TRBD1 matching over 7 bases. The V and J ends lost 4 bases and 0 bases, in that order; junction bases with no gene match: 9. Germline assignment: CDR1 SGHDN and CDR2 FVKESK. The CDR3 contains 16 residues. CDR3 nucleotides: TGTGCCAGCAGCCTTCGAACGGGACAGAACTCCTACGAGCAGTACTTC. Its protein product is CASSLRTGQNSYEQYF.

V usage is TRBV12-3 or TRBV12-4 and J usage is TRBJ2-1, with D tentatively TRBD1 (5 bases). The CDR3 extends over 16 amino acids. Trimming took 6 bases from V and 5 from J, leaving 20 bases between them. CDR3 sequence: CASRPPIGKGNNEQFF. The CDR3, as DNA: TGTGCCAGCAGACCCCCCATTGGGAAGGGGAACAATGAGCAGTTCTTC.